Described below is a single T cell receptor beta chain sequence and its context. The CDR3 consists of 15 residues. Germline values: CDR1 LNHDA, CDR2 SQIVND (reference sequence). The ends lost 6 bases at V and 5 bases at J; junction bases unmatched: 6. The data were taken from a study of blood T cell repertoires in COVID-19. At the level of the study: Both acute and convalescent COVID-19 samples were obtained from the United States, Italy and Spain.

Per the original methods: Using reference gene primer amplification, nucleated cell counts were estimated. TCRdb's copy holds only in-frame clones and misses some; the assay was immunoSEQ multiplex PCR. The DNA gave D and trimming, while V, J and clone size come from that table. This repertoire shows hundreds of thousands of clones, 70% to 90% found once; its top ten account for 1.4%. This chain joins TRBV19 and TRBJ2-7; 14 positions agree with TRBD2. Input material: peripheral blood. This receptor was identified in a woman aged 25 to 39 with active or convalescent COVID-19. CDR3 nucleotides: TGTGCCAGTAGGAGGACTAGCGGGGGGTCCCACGAGCAGTACTTC. This gives the protein CASRRTSGGSHEQYF.